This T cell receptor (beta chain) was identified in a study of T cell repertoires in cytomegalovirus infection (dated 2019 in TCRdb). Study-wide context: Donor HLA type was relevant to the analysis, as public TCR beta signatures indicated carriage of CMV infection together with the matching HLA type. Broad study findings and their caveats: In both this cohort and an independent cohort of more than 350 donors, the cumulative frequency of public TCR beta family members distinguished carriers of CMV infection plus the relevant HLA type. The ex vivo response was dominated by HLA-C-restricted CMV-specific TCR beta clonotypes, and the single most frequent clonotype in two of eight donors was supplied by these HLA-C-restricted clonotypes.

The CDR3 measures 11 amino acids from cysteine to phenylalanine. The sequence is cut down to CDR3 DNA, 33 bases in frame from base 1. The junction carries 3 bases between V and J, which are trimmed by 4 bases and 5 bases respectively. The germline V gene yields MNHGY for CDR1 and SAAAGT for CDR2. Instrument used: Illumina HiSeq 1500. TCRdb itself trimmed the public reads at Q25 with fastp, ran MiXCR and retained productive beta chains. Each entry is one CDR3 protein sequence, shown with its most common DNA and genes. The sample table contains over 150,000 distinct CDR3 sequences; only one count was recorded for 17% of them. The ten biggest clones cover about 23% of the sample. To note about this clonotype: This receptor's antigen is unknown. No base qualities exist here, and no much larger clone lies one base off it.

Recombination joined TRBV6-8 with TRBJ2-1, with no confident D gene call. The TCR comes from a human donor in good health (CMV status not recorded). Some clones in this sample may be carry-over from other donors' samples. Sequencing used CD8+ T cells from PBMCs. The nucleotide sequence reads TGTGCCAGCAGTTCGAACAATGAGCAGTTCTTC. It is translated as CASSSNNEQFF.